The text below deals with one T cell receptor beta chain. A read error may produce the germline difference seen at one junction end. CDR3 length: 13 amino acids. Germline CDR1 is SEHNR and CDR2 is FQNEAQ (reference sequence). The sample comes from a study of cytomegalovirus exposure and HLA in healthy donors. 60 Vbeta and 13 Jbeta primers were used in PCR. TCRdb's copy holds only in-frame clones and misses some; the assay was immunoSEQ multiplex PCR. Here the sample spans about 130,000 clones, around 83% being singletons. Sequencing was performed on PBMCs. The chain has TRBV7-9 and TRBJ1-1; D not certain. The origin of this receptor is a young woman in good health and CMV-seropositive. For the CDR3, the DNA is TGTTCCAGCCGACTAGTCGGAAACACTGAAGCTTTCTTT. Translated: CSSRLVGNTEAFF.